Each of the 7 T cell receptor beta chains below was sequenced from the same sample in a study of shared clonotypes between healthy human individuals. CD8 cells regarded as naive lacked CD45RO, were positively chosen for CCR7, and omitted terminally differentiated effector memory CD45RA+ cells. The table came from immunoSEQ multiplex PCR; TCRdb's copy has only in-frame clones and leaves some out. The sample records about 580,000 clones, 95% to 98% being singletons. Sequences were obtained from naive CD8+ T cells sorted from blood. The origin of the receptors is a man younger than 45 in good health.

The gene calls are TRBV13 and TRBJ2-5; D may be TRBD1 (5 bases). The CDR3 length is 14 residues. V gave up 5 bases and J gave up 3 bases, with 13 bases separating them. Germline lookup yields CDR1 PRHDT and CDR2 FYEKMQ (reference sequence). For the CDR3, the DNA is TGTGCCAGCAGCCGGTTACAGGATGAAGAGACCCAGTACTTC. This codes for CASSRLQDEETQYF.

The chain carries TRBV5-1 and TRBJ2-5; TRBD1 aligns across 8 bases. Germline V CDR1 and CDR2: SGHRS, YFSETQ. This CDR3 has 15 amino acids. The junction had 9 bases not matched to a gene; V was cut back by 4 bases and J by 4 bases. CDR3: CASSPNRGFVETQYF. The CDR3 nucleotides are TGCGCCAGCAGCCCCAACAGGGGGTTTGTAGAGACCCAGTACTTC.

The chain's CDR3 is CASSYPGQSSTDTQYF. CDR3 bases: TGCGCCAGCAGCTACCCGGGACAGTCTAGCACAGATACGCAGTATTTT. The chain uses TRBV4-1 and TRBJ2-3; 7 nucleotides agree with TRBD1. This CDR3 region has 16 residues. The trim removed 5 bases at V and 0 bases at J, leaving 8 bases unmatched. Germline V gives CDR1 MGHRA, CDR2 YSYEKL.

Written as DNA, the CDR3 is TGTGCCAGCAGACAGGGGCGGGAGCAGTTCTTC. As protein: CASRQGREQFF. This chain links TRBV27 with TRBJ2-1, with TRBD1 matching 7 bases. CDR1 is MNHEY, CDR2 SMNVEV, per germline (reference sequence). CDR3 size: 11 residues. V lost 6 bases and J lost 10; bases outside the gene matches: 3.

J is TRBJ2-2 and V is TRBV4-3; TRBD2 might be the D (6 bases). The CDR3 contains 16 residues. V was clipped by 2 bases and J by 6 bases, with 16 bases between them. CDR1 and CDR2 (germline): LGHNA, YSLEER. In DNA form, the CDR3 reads TGCGCCAGCAGCCAAATGGGAGGACAAAGCCCCGGGGAGCTGTTTTTT. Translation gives CASSQMGGQSPGELFF.

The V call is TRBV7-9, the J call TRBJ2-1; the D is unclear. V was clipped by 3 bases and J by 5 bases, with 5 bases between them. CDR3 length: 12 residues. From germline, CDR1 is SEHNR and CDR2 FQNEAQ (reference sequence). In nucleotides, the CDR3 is TGTGCCAGCAGCTTGGCTGACAATGAGCAGTTCTTC. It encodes CASSLADNEQFF.

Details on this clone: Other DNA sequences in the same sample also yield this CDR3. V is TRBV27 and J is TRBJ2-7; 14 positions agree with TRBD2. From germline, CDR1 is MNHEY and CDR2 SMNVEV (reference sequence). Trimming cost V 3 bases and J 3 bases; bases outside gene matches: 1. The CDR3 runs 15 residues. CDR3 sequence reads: CASSFGTSGSYEQYF. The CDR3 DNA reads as TGTGCCAGCAGTTTCGGGACTAGCGGGAGCTACGAGCAGTACTTC.